This passage covers 27 T cell receptor beta chains from one sample sequenced in a study of cytomegalovirus exposure and HLA in healthy donors. The PCR used 60 Vbeta and 13 Jbeta primers. Profiled with immunoSEQ multiplex PCR; TCRdb holds only in-frame clones, not every one. The sample gives about 160,000 clones, around 76% of which show up once; over 1.1% is in the top ten. The sequenced material came from PBMCs. These receptors were taken from a man between 60 and 75 years old in good health and CMV-seronegative.

The V call is TRBV7-8, the J call TRBJ2-3; D is possibly TRBD2 (6 bases). The CDR3 totals 14 residues. Trimming stripped 1 base from V and 6 bases from J, with 11 bases between. Per the germline V gene, CDR1 is SGHVS and CDR2 is FQNEAQ. The CDR3 is CASSLEIRGDTQYF. DNA for the CDR3: TGTGCCAGCAGCTTAGAAATTCGGGGGGATACGCAGTATTTT.

The rearrangement uses TRBV9 and TRBJ2-5; the D gene is possibly TRBD2 (6 bases). TRBJ2-7 matches the DNA end more closely, so the J call is doubtful. CDR3 length: 13 amino acids. In germline, CDR1 is SGDLS, CDR2 YYNGEE. CDR3 sequence: CASSVVSGAEQYF. CDR3 bases: TGTGCCAGCAGCGTAGTTTCGGGAGCCGAGCAGTACTTC.

About this clone: At one end, the junction sequence differs from germline, possibly due to a read error. The V call is TRBV7-9, the J call TRBJ1-3; unclear D gene. This CDR3 contains 13 residues. In germline, CDR1 is SEHNR, CDR2 FQNEAQ (reference sequence). In DNA, the CDR3 is TGTTCCAGCCACAAAGATACTGGAAACACCATATATTTT. Amino acid sequence: CSSHKDTGNTIYF.

This clone was seen only a few times. This chain joins TRBV5-6 and TRBJ1-2, with D possibly TRBD1 on 5 matching bases. The germline gives CDR1 SGHDT, CDR2 YYEEEE. The CDR3 runs to 15 residues. V was shortened by 4 bases and J by 3 bases, with 16 bases between the two germline ends. CDR3 DNA sequence: TGTGCCAGCAGCACCCTCGGGGGACCATACTATGGCTACACCTTC. It translates to CASSTLGGPYYGYTF.

V and J are TRBV19 and TRBJ2-1; 8 nucleotides match TRBD1. Germline V gene sequence: CDR1 LNHDA, CDR2 SQIVND (reference sequence). V lost 7 bases to trimming and J lost 9 bases; unmatched junction nucleotides: 20. This CDR3 comprises 17 residues. Written as DNA, the CDR3 is TGTGCCAGTACCCCCCCGGGACAGGCGTGGTTTGATGGTGAGCAGTTCTTC. Its protein is CASTPPGQAWFDGEQFF.

CDR3 protein: CAWSGDSSYNEQFF. DNA of the CDR3: TGTGCCTGGAGTGGAGACTCCTCCTACAATGAGCAGTTCTTC. V gene TRBV30 combines with J gene TRBJ2-1, with D hard to call. Germline lookup yields CDR1 GTSNPN and CDR2 SVGIG (reference sequence). This CDR3 has 14 amino acids. V was cut by 1 base and J by 0 bases, with 7 bases left in between.

The rearrangement links TRBV11-2 to TRBJ1-3, with unresolved D. The ends were cut back, 0 bases at V and 8 bases at J, with 17 bases in the middle. CDR3 length: 16 amino acids. Germline V gives CDR1 SGHAT, CDR2 FQNNGV. The CDR3 reads CASSLDKADWMDTIYF. The CDR3 DNA sequence: TGTGCCAGCAGCTTAGACAAGGCAGACTGGATGGACACCATATATTTT.

The chain carries TRBV29-1 and TRBJ2-7; D uncertain. The CDR3 is 11 amino acids. Trimming left V 3 bases short and J 0 bases short, with 3 bases between. The germline V gene has CDR1 SQVTM and CDR2 ANQGSEA. The CDR3 nucleotides are TGCAGCGTTGAGGCCTCCTACGAGCAGTACTTC. Its translation: CSVEASYEQYF.

The rearrangement links TRBV14 to TRBJ1-1; 9 bases are shared with TRBD1. This CDR3 is 16 amino acids long. Germline CDR1 is SGHDN and CDR2 is FVKESK. The V and J ends lost 3 bases and 4 bases, in that order; junction bases with no gene match: 9. CDR3: CASSQLTGGRSTEAFF. CDR3 coding DNA: TGTGCCAGCAGCCAGCTGACAGGGGGGCGTTCCACTGAAGCTTTCTTT.

The chain links TRBV5-1 to TRBJ2-7, with 7 bases fitting TRBD1. CDR3 size: 14 residues. CDR1 and CDR2 from the germline V gene are SGHRS and YFSETQ. V lost 4 bases and J lost 2; bases outside the gene matches: 6. CDR3 in amino acids: CASSPRQGPYEQYF. The CDR3 DNA sequence: TGCGCCAGCAGCCCCCGACAGGGCCCCTACGAGCAGTACTTC.

V usage is TRBV9 and J usage is TRBJ2-2; 7 positions agree with TRBD1. CDR1 and CDR2 from the germline V gene are SGDLS and YYNGEE. The junction had 2 bases not matched to a gene; V was cut back by 0 bases and J by 0 bases. The CDR3 is 16 amino acids. CDR3: CASSVGTGANTGELFF. The CDR3 DNA reads as TGTGCCAGCAGCGTAGGGACAGGAGCGAACACCGGGGAGCTGTTTTTT.

The rearrangement uses TRBV7-8 and TRBJ2-5, with TRBD2 as a possible D gene (5 bases). From germline, CDR1 is SGHVS and CDR2 FQNEAQ. The CDR3 is made up of 13 amino acids. Trimming left V 6 bases short and J 5 bases short, with 13 bases between. CDR3 sequence reads: CASRGLLGETQYF. CDR3 in DNA: TGTGCCAGCAGAGGACTCCTAGGGGAGACCCAGTACTTC. The entire variable domain, with the rest obtained from reference TRBV7-8 and TRBJ2-5, is as follows: GAGVSQSPRYKVAKRGQDVALRCDPISGHVSLFWYQQALGQGPEFLTYFQNEAQLDKSGLPSDRFFAERPEGSVSTLKIQRTQQEDSAVYLCASRGLLGETQYFGPGTRLLVL.

Only a few counts were recorded for this clone. The chain carries TRBV6-1 and TRBJ1-5, with D tentatively TRBD1 (5 bases). CDR3 length: 13 residues. The V gene lost 2 bases and the J gene lost 6 bases, with 8 bases spanning the gap. In germline, CDR1 is MNHNS, CDR2 SASEGT. The CDR3 sequence: CASSEQGGQPQHF. In DNA, the CDR3 is TGTGCCAGCAGTGAACAGGGAGGTCAGCCCCAGCATTTT.

The rearrangement joins TRBV4-1 to TRBJ2-3; 7 nucleotides align to TRBD2. V lost 0 bases to trimming and J lost 0 bases; unmatched junction nucleotides: 9. The CDR3 sequence is 18 residues long. The germline V gene has CDR1 MGHRA and CDR2 YSYEKL. The CDR3: CASSQDDRLADSTDTQYF. The CDR3, as DNA: TGCGCCAGCAGCCAAGATGATCGGCTAGCGGATAGCACAGATACGCAGTATTTT.

The V gene is TRBV5-3, the J gene TRBJ1-4; no clear D gene. TRBV5-3 is identified as an open reading frame with a role that is uncertain. V was pared by 10 bases and J by 1 base, with 14 bases between. CDR3 length equals 14 residues. The CDR3 loop is CAPARGLTNEKLFF. The CDR3 bases are TGTGCCCCGGCCCGAGGGTTAACTAATGAAAAACTGTTTTTT.

The chain has TRBV27 and TRBJ2-7; 8 bases match TRBD1. The ends lost 2 bases at V and 6 bases at J; junction bases unmatched: 6. The CDR3 runs 14 residues. The germline V gene encodes CDR1 MNHEY and CDR2 SMNVEV (reference sequence). The CDR3 spells CASSLDLGTGEQYF. The CDR3 nucleotides are TGTGCCAGCAGTTTAGACCTCGGGACAGGCGAGCAGTACTTC.

V and J are TRBV27 and TRBJ2-5; D remains unclear. In germline, CDR1 is MNHEY, CDR2 SMNVEV (reference sequence). V dropped 3 bases and J dropped 7 bases, with 9 bases sitting between them. This CDR3 comprises 12 residues. The CDR3 nucleotides are TGTGCCAGCAGTTTCCGAGGTGGGACCCAGTACTTC. It is translated as CASSFRGGTQYF.

Comment on this clone: This same CDR3 is encoded by further DNA sequences in the sample. The rearrangement links TRBV18 to TRBJ2-7, with TRBD1 matching over 10 bases. Trimming removed 3 bases from V and 2 bases from J; junction bases left unmatched: 1. The germline gives CDR1 KGHSH, CDR2 LQKENI. The CDR3 has 14 residues. The CDR3 sequence: CASSPGQGPYEQYF. The CDR3 DNA reads TGTGCCAGCTCACCGGGACAGGGGCCCTACGAGCAGTACTTC.

The V gene is TRBV6-1, the J gene TRBJ2-4, with 8 bases that match TRBD2. The germline V gene has CDR1 MNHNS and CDR2 SASEGT. The CDR3 contains 16 residues. Germline trimming cut 1 base from V and 4 bases from J; bases unmatched to any gene: 6. In DNA, the CDR3 is TGTGCCAGCAGTGAAGGCCCGGGGGGGATAAAAAACATTCAGTACTTC. It translates to CASSEGPGGIKNIQYF.

The rearrangement uses TRBV27 and TRBJ2-7; 12 bases line up with TRBD2. The CDR3 extends over 14 amino acids. V trimming: 5 bases; J trimming: 6 bases; junction bases outside the gene matches: 5. The germline CDR1 and CDR2 sequences are MNHEY and SMNVEV (reference sequence). CDR3 coding DNA: TGTGCCAGCAGTATGACTAGCGGGAGTGGCGAGCAGTACTTC. Translated: CASSMTSGSGEQYF.

The V call is TRBV7-8, the J call TRBJ2-3; 12 positions agree with TRBD2. This CDR3 contains 17 residues. The junction had 3 bases not matched to a gene; V was cut back by 2 bases and J by 0 bases. Per the germline V gene, CDR1 is SGHVS and CDR2 is FQNEAQ. Here the CDR3 DNA reads TGTGCCAGCAGCTTACATACTAGCGGGGGGAGCACAGATACGCAGTATTTT. It is translated as CASSLHTSGGSTDTQYF.

The chain uses TRBV28 and TRBJ2-7; 12 bases map to TRBD2. The germline V gene encodes CDR1 MDHEN and CDR2 SYDVKM. Trimming took 7 bases from V and 0 from J; bases not matched to a gene: 13. The CDR3 covers 18 residues. The CDR3 DNA is TGTGCCAGCACCGAGGGAACTAGCGGGGGGTCGAGCTCCTACGAGCAGTACTTC. It yields the protein CASTEGTSGGSSSYEQYF.

CDR3 sequence reads: CASSIPATGRRKEGYGYTF. CDR3 bases: TGTGCCAGCAGTATCCCCGCGACAGGGAGGAGGAAGGAAGGCTATGGCTACACCTTC. J is TRBJ1-2 and V is TRBV28, with 7 nucleotides matching TRBD1. Trimming took 5 bases from V and 4 from J; bases not matched to a gene: 22. The CDR3 has 19 residues. Germline V gene lookup returns CDR1 MDHEN and CDR2 SYDVKM.

This chain links TRBV29-1 with TRBJ2-7, with 10 bases identical to TRBD1. CDR1 is SQVTM and CDR2 is ANQGSEA in the germline V gene. The CDR3 sequence is 14 residues long. V shed 4 bases and J 5 bases; nucleotides not matched to a gene: 8. The chain's CDR3 is CSVVRQGAGHEQYF. The CDR3, as DNA: TGCAGCGTTGTCAGACAGGGGGCCGGACACGAGCAGTACTTC.

Only a few counts were recorded for this clone. The CDR3: CASSGPWGQPRPNQPQHF. For the CDR3, the DNA is TGTGCCAGCAGTGGCCCTTGGGGGCAGCCGCGCCCCAATCAGCCCCAGCATTTT. This chain links TRBV6-1 with TRBJ1-5; TRBD1 might be the D (6 bases). V dropped 4 bases and J dropped 3 bases, with 22 bases sitting between them. The CDR3 is made up of 18 amino acids. Germline V gene lookup returns CDR1 MNHNS and CDR2 SASEGT.

The chain is built from TRBV6-5 and TRBJ1-3, with D possibly being TRBD1 (6 bases). The V gene's germline CDR1 is MNHEY and CDR2 SVGAGI. V lost 2 bases to trimming and J lost 8 bases, with 13 bases between them. The CDR3 consists of 14 residues. This chain's CDR3 is CASSYGRGADTIYF. In DNA form, the CDR3 reads TGTGCCAGCAGTTACGGGCGGGGGGCGGACACCATATATTTT.

This clone has only a few counts. The V and J genes are TRBV10-3 and TRBJ2-2; D perhaps matches TRBD2 (5 bases). CDR3 length: 16 amino acids. CDR1 and CDR2 from the germline V gene are ENHRY and SYGVKD. Trimming removed 3 bases at V and 0 bases at J, with 11 bases between. The CDR3, as DNA: TGTGCCATCAGTGAATTGGACGGGGCGAACACCGGGGAGCTGTTTTTT. It translates to CAISELDGANTGELFF.